This section outlines one T cell receptor beta chain sequence together with its context. These data belong to a study of CD8 T cells in Susac syndrome. Per germline, CDR1 ENHRY and CDR2 SYGVKD. The CDR3 sequence is 14 residues long. The trim removed 4 bases at V and 5 bases at J, leaving 7 bases unmatched. The multiple sclerosis control group consisted of treatment-naive patients whose relapsing-remitting disease, which was either stable or active, fulfilled revised McDonald criteria. It was negative isolation that provided the CD8+ and CD4+ T cells, whereas TEMRA cells were enriched by FACS. A quantity of about 0.45 to 1 ug RNA underwent reverse transcription using random hexamers. Amplification of TCR beta CDR3 used immunoSEQ multiplex PCR across 54 Vbeta and 13 Jbeta. A single record per CDR3 protein comes from TCRdb applying MiXCR to the immunoSEQ multiplex PCR reads. The sample lists about 73,000 distinct CDR3 sequences, approximately 95% seen once, with approximately 0.4% in the top ten.

Sequenced input: CD8+ T cells from PBMCs. The chain combines TRBV10-3 with TRBJ1-1; 7 bases are a match to TRBD1. The origin of this receptor is a human donor with multiple sclerosis. CDR3 sequence: CAISVGTVTTEAFF. The CDR3 nucleotides read TGTGCCATCAGTGTCGGGACAGTAACAACTGAAGCTTTCTTT.